Listed here are 14 T cell receptor beta chains from one sample, sequenced in a study of blood T cell repertoires in COVID-19. Profiling relied on immunoSEQ multiplex PCR, and the TCRdb table lists in-frame clones only, not all of them. The table lists around 98,000 clones, approximately 90% of them singletons. The material sequenced was peripheral blood. Every receptor here comes from a man in his 70s with acute or convalescent COVID-19.

The chain recombines TRBV19 with TRBJ2-1; 9 bases line up with TRBD1. This CDR3 contains 14 residues. V dropped 7 bases and J dropped 3; count of bases not matched to a gene: 4. Germline assignment: CDR1 LNHDA and CDR2 SQIVND (reference sequence). The CDR3 DNA follows: TGTGCCAGTATTGGGACAGGGCTCTACAATGAGCAGTTCTTC. Its protein is CASIGTGLYNEQFF.

The chain joins TRBV4-2 to TRBJ2-7, with TRBD1 as a possible D gene (7 bases). The germline V gene has CDR1 LGHNA and CDR2 YNFKEQ. The CDR3 spans 14 residues. V lost 1 base and J lost 4, with 11 bases in between. The CDR3 region has the DNA TGTGCCAGCAGCCAAGGGAGGGGGCCTTACGAGCAGTACTTC. It specifies CASSQGRGPYEQYF.

The chain carries TRBV5-8 and TRBJ2-7; TRBD2 matches 13 bases. Germline V lookup: CDR1 SGHTS, CDR2 YDEGEE. V trimming: 4 bases; J trimming: 4 bases; junction bases outside the gene matches: 5. CDR3 length: 15 amino acids. The DNA for the CDR3 is TGTGCCAGCAGCACAGGACTAGCGGGGGTATACGAGCAGTACGTC. Its protein product is CASSTGLAGVYEQYV.

The gene calls are TRBV19 and TRBJ2-4, with a possible D match to TRBD2 (5 bases). The V and J ends lost 1 base and 0 bases respectively, with 13 bases between them. Germline lookup yields CDR1 LNHDA and CDR2 SQIVND (reference sequence). The CDR3 extends over 17 amino acids. This CDR3 reads CASSIVSGIGAKNIQYF. Here the CDR3 DNA reads TGTGCCAGTAGTATAGTGTCGGGGATAGGAGCCAAAAACATTCAGTACTTC.

The sample holds one count of this clone. The rearrangement joins TRBV2 to TRBJ1-5; perhaps TRBD1 as D (5 bases). CDR3 size: 13 residues. Germline CDR1 reads SNHLY; CDR2 reads FYNNEI. V shed 6 bases and J shed 7 bases, with 13 bases lying between them. In DNA, the CDR3 is TGTGCCAGCAGGGGGCCCGAGGCACAGCCCCAGCATTTT. Translation gives CASRGPEAQPQHF.

This chain connects TRBV7-2 to TRBJ2-3; 9 bases align to TRBD2. Trimming removed 2 bases from V and 1 base from J; junction bases left unmatched: 1. CDR3 length: 15 amino acids. Germline-derived CDR1 and CDR2 are SGHTA and FQGNSA. CDR3 loop: CASSLIAGGTDTQYF. CDR3 coding DNA: TGTGCCAGCAGCTTAATAGCGGGGGGCACAGATACGCAGTATTTT.

The chain couples TRBV5-6 to TRBJ2-7, with TRBD2 matching over 7 bases. This CDR3 is built from 15 residues. Germline V lookup: CDR1 SGHDT, CDR2 YYEEEE. V trimming: 6 bases; J trimming: 3 bases; junction bases outside the gene matches: 12. The CDR3 loop reads CASTPGGGGVYEQYF. The CDR3 nucleotides are TGTGCCAGCACCCCCGGCGGCGGGGGAGTCTACGAGCAGTACTTC.

The J gene is TRBJ1-6, the V gene TRBV6-6; D is uncertain. Germline lookup yields CDR1 MNHNY and CDR2 SVGAGI (reference sequence). Trimming removed 5 bases at V and 14 bases at J, with 31 bases between. The CDR3 spans 18 residues. CDR3 nucleotides: TGTGCCAGCAGTCTCCCCCCCCTTCCAAAAGGCAAGGAGATCACCCTCCACTTT. Its protein is CASSLPPLPKGKEITLHF.

V is TRBV9 and J is TRBJ2-2, with TRBD2 matching over 7 bases. CDR3 length: 16 residues. Trimming cost V 0 bases and J 4 bases; bases outside gene matches: 6. From germline, CDR1 is SGDLS and CDR2 YYNGEE. CDR3 residues: CASSVGLAALTGELFF. DNA of the CDR3: TGTGCCAGCAGCGTAGGGCTAGCGGCTCTCACCGGGGAGCTGTTTTTT.

This chain uses TRBV5-1 with TRBJ1-1, with 10 bases fitting TRBD1. Per germline, CDR1 SGHRS and CDR2 YFSETQ. V was clipped by 4 bases and J by 7 bases; unmatched bases: 13. The CDR3 is made up of 16 amino acids. CDR3 sequence (DNA): TGCGCCAGCAGCCCCTCGACAGGGGGCAGGATATTTGAAGCTTTCTTT. This gives the protein CASSPSTGGRIFEAFF. The full variable domain, in which reference TRBV5-1 and TRBJ1-1 provide the parts outside the CDR3, is KAGVTQTPRYLIKTRGQQVTLSCSPISGHRSVSWYQQTPGQGLQFLFEYFSETQRNKGNFPGRFSGRQFSNSRSEMNVSTLELGDSALYLCASSPSTGGRIFEAFFGQGTRLTVV.

The J gene is TRBJ2-1, the V gene TRBV5-1; 8 nucleotides line up with TRBD2. From germline, CDR1 is SGHRS and CDR2 YFSETQ. The CDR3 is 16 residues long. The V and J ends lost 0 bases and 5 bases, in that order; junction bases with no gene match: 7. CDR3 DNA sequence: TGCGCCAGCAGCTTGGCGCCAGCGGGGGCAAACAATGAGCAGTTCTTC. Translation gives CASSLAPAGANNEQFF.

The rearrangement links TRBV5-6 to TRBJ1-2; tentatively, D is TRBD1 (5 bases). Germline assignment: CDR1 SGHDT and CDR2 YYEEEE. The CDR3 extends over 13 amino acids. V lost 4 bases and J 3 bases, leaving 10 bases between the germline ends. In nucleotides, the CDR3 is TGTGCCAGCAGCCTGGGACGGGACTATGGCTACACCTTC. This gives the protein CASSLGRDYGYTF.

The rearrangement uses TRBV6-6 and TRBJ2-7; 13 positions agree with TRBD2. The CDR3 is made up of 16 amino acids. Germline values: CDR1 MNHNY, CDR2 SVGAGI (reference sequence). The V gene end was trimmed by 5 bases and the J gene end by 7 bases; junction bases not matched to a gene: 11. The CDR3 here is CASSNLLAGGPVEQYF. The CDR3, as DNA: TGTGCCAGCAGTAACCTACTAGCGGGGGGGCCGGTGGAGCAGTACTTC.

V gene TRBV19 combines with J gene TRBJ1-1, with 7 bases that match TRBD1. The CDR3 loop spans 15 amino acids. Germline values: CDR1 LNHDA, CDR2 SQIVND (reference sequence). The trim removed 7 bases at V and 7 bases at J, leaving 15 bases unmatched. The CDR3 DNA follows: TGTGCCAGTACACACCGACGGACAGGCATTAATGAAGCTTTCTTT. Translated, it gives CASTHRRTGINEAFF.